The clone carrying this T cell receptor beta chain was recorded many times. The sample comes from a study of early T cells in non-severe SARS-CoV-2 infection. The CDR3 has 14 amino acids. In germline, CDR1 is LNHDA, CDR2 SQIVND (reference sequence). V lost 5 bases to trimming and J lost 4 bases; unmatched junction nucleotides: 5. TCRdb reprocessed the 5' RACE reads via MiXCR and lists one record per CDR3 protein. The data contain about 52,000 distinct CDR3 sequences, 7% to 9% of them singletons. The TCR was taken from an adult who was a healthcare worker with PCR-confirmed SARS-CoV-2 infection or an uninfected control (not recorded which). V and J are TRBV19 and TRBJ1-2; 9 bases line up with TRBD1. Sequencing was carried out using whole blood. The CDR3 loop is CASSGRGQGYGYTF. The DNA for the CDR3 is TGTGCCAGTAGTGGCCGGGGACAGGGCTATGGCTACACCTTC.